The next 24 T cell receptor beta chains were all read from a single sample in a study of T cell changes during pregnancy in multiple sclerosis. TCRdb's table, derived via immunoSEQ multiplex PCR, lists solely in-frame clones and lacks some. The top ten hold 1.4% of the sample, which has tens of thousands of clones, 92% seen once. The sample in question was peripheral blood, obtained before pregnancy. All receptors come from a female donor with multiple sclerosis, enrolled in a pregnancy study.

The chain recombines TRBV30 with TRBJ2-5; TRBD1 might be the D (6 bases). V was pared by 0 bases and J by 2 bases, with 10 bases between. The CDR3 spans 14 residues. Germline V CDR1 and CDR2: GTSNPN, SVGIG (reference sequence). The CDR3 region has the DNA TGTGCCTGGAGTGTGGGGGCAGGGCAAGAGACCCAGTACTTC. Encoded protein: CAWSVGAGQETQYF.

The J gene is TRBJ1-2, the V gene TRBV29-1; TRBD1 matches at 8 bases. The V gene's germline CDR1 is SQVTM and CDR2 ANQGSEA. V was pared by 5 bases and J by 4 bases, with 9 bases of the junction left unmatched. The CDR3 consists of 14 residues. The CDR3 spells CSVTGQASSYGYTF. CDR3 bases: TGCAGCGTTACGGGACAGGCGAGCAGCTATGGCTACACCTTC.

This clone was counted only a few times. This specimen includes other DNA sequences encoding the same CDR3. V gene TRBV6-1 combines with J gene TRBJ1-1; 10 bases align to TRBD1. The CDR3 is 14 residues long. With V trimmed by 1 base and J by 4 bases, 0 bases remained unmatched. Per the germline V gene, CDR1 is MNHNS and CDR2 is SASEGT. The CDR3, as DNA: TGTGCCAGCAGTGAAGGGACAGGGGGCACTGAAGCTTTCTTT. It encodes CASSEGTGGTEAFF.

The rearrangement links TRBV6-5 to TRBJ1-5; 9 bases match TRBD1. This CDR3 is 14 amino acids long. V shed 8 bases and J 6 bases; nucleotides not matched to a gene: 8. From germline, CDR1 is MNHEY and CDR2 SVGAGI. As DNA, the CDR3 is TGTGCCAGCGGTACAGGGGGCACGGGTCAGCCCCAGCATTTT. This encodes CASGTGGTGQPQHF.

The chain employs TRBV5-1 and TRBJ2-5; D gene unclear. The CDR3 runs to 13 residues. Germline assignment: CDR1 SGHRS and CDR2 YFSETQ. V lost 1 base to trimming and J lost 2 bases, with 6 bases between them. The CDR3 loop reads CASSLFQQETQYF. Written as DNA, the CDR3 is TGCGCCAGCAGCTTGTTTCAACAAGAGACCCAGTACTTC.

V usage is TRBV7-9 and J usage is TRBJ1-2, with D unresolved. In germline, CDR1 is SEHNR, CDR2 FQNEAQ (reference sequence). The CDR3 sequence is 14 residues long. V lost 5 bases to trimming and J lost 6 bases, with 16 bases between them. CDR3 coding DNA: TGTGCCAGCAGCCAACTTAGCGGGGTCGATGGCTACACCTTC. Translation: CASSQLSGVDGYTF.

The chain employs TRBV9 and TRBJ2-7, with 8 nucleotides matching TRBD1. The CDR3 spans 14 residues. In germline, CDR1 is SGDLS, CDR2 YYNGEE. The J segment lost 1 base and the V segment lost 5 bases, leaving 5 bases of the junction unmatched. CDR3 protein: CASSVQGESYEQYF. The DNA of the CDR3 is TGTGCCAGCAGTGTACAGGGGGAATCCTACGAGCAGTACTTC. Variable domain in full (rest from reference TRBV9 and TRBJ2-7): DSGVTQTPKHLITATGQRVTLRCSPRSGDLSVYWYQQSLDQGLQFLIQYYNGEERAKGNILERFSAQQFPDLHSELNLSSLELGDSALYFCASSVQGESYEQYFGPGTRLTVT.

The chain employs TRBV7-9 and TRBJ1-2; D gene unclear. This CDR3 has 16 residues. The germline V gene encodes CDR1 SEHNR and CDR2 FQNEAQ (reference sequence). The V end was cut by 3 bases, the J end by 1 base, with 15 bases between. This chain's CDR3 is CASSFDRGGVNYGYTF. CDR3 nucleotide sequence: TGTGCCAGCAGCTTTGACCGGGGAGGAGTTAACTATGGCTACACCTTC.

The chain uses TRBV9 and TRBJ2-2; D is ambiguous. Trimming took 0 bases from V and 4 from J, leaving 10 bases between them. Per the germline V gene, CDR1 is SGDLS and CDR2 is YYNGEE. This CDR3 has 15 amino acids. This CDR3 is CASSVGPDGTGELFF. The CDR3, as DNA: TGTGCCAGCAGCGTAGGTCCAGATGGCACCGGGGAGCTGTTTTTT.

The chain carries TRBV4-1 and TRBJ2-7; 8 positions agree with TRBD2. Germline-derived CDR1 and CDR2 are MGHRA and YSYEKL. The CDR3 contains 14 residues. Trimming took 3 bases from V and 5 from J; bases not matched to a gene: 6. CDR3 region: CASSHLRGGNEQYF. In DNA form, the CDR3 reads TGCGCCAGCAGCCATCTCCGGGGGGGAAACGAGCAGTACTTC.

The chain carries TRBV19 and TRBJ2-1; tentatively, D is TRBD2 (6 bases). Germline-derived CDR1 and CDR2 are LNHDA and SQIVND (reference sequence). This CDR3 is 14 amino acids long. V lost 1 base, J lost 9 bases, and 13 bases lay in between. CDR3 protein: CASSIVNSGTEQFF. CDR3 DNA sequence: TGTGCCAGTAGTATAGTGAATAGCGGCACTGAGCAGTTCTTC.

The sample holds a few counts of this clone. The chain couples TRBV5-4 to TRBJ1-6, with a possible D match to TRBD1 (6 bases). V lost 5 bases to trimming and J lost 0 bases, with 15 bases between them. Germline V lookup: CDR1 SGHNT, CDR2 YYREEE (reference sequence). The length of the CDR3 is 17 residues. The CDR3, as DNA: TGTGCCAGCAGATCGCAGGGGTACAGCTCCTATAATTCACCCCTCCACTTT. Protein sequence: CASRSQGYSSYNSPLHF.

The chain uses TRBV6-1 and TRBJ2-5; 7 positions agree with TRBD1. In germline, CDR1 is MNHNS, CDR2 SASEGT. Losses at the gene ends were 4 bases for V and 2 bases for J; bases not matched to a gene: 7. The CDR3 runs to 15 residues. The CDR3 loop reads CASSGGGGRQETQYF. The DNA of the CDR3 is TGTGCCAGCAGTGGAGGGGGCGGGCGGCAAGAGACCCAGTACTTC.

The gene calls are TRBV6-5 and TRBJ1-2, with D perhaps matching TRBD1 (5 bases). The CDR3 is made up of 16 amino acids. Looked up from germline, CDR1 is MNHEY and CDR2 is SVGAGI. The germline V and J ends were trimmed by 0 bases and 0 bases, with 11 bases remaining between them. CDR3 in DNA: TGTGCCAGCAGTTACTCGATCCAGGGCTCTAACTATGGCTACACCTTC. Amino acids: CASSYSIQGSNYGYTF.

CDR3 in DNA: TGTGCCAGCAGCCATGACAGGGGGATGATAGTAAACGAGCAGTACTTC. Translation gives CASSHDRGMIVNEQYF. The rearrangement uses TRBV14 and TRBJ2-7, with 9 bases matching TRBD1. Per germline, CDR1 SGHDN and CDR2 FVKESK. V lost 3 bases, J lost 5 bases, and 11 bases stayed unmatched. This CDR3 comprises 16 residues.

There are a few counts of this clone. This chain uses TRBV6-6 with TRBJ1-1, with 10 nucleotides matching TRBD1. This CDR3 region has 13 residues. Unmatched junction bases numbered 4, after V lost 6 bases and J lost 6 bases. CDR1 is MNHNY, CDR2 SVGAGI, per germline (reference sequence). The CDR3 sequence: CASRGTGESEAFF. The CDR3 nucleotides are TGTGCCAGCAGGGGGACAGGGGAATCTGAAGCTTTCTTT.

The chain employs TRBV29-1 and TRBJ2-1, with 7 bases aligning to TRBD2. The CDR3 runs to 14 residues. CDR1 and CDR2 from the germline V gene are SQVTM and ANQGSEA. J was trimmed by 1 base and V by 6 bases; bases with no gene match: 6. CDR3: CSVEERGSYNEQFF. DNA for the CDR3: TGCAGCGTAGAGGAGCGGGGATCCTACAATGAGCAGTTCTTC.

The CDR3 DNA is TGTGCCATCAGTGGTGACAGGTCTTTCAATCAGCCCCAGCATTTT. Translated: CAISGDRSFNQPQHF. The chain recombines TRBV10-3 with TRBJ1-5; possible D gene TRBD1, 6 bases. The germline V gene has CDR1 ENHRY and CDR2 SYGVKD. The ends were cut back, 4 bases at V and 3 bases at J, with 13 bases in the middle. The CDR3 contains 15 residues.

This clone was detected only once. The genes are TRBV5-6 and TRBJ2-7, with D tentatively TRBD1 (6 bases). Deletions cut 1 base from V and 4 bases from J, with 15 bases between. Per germline, CDR1 SGHDT and CDR2 YYEEEE. The CDR3 extends over 15 amino acids. CDR3 protein: CASSLSAGAFYEQYF. The CDR3 DNA reads TGTGCCAGCAGCTTGTCGGCAGGGGCGTTTTACGAGCAGTACTTC.

The rearrangement uses TRBV9 and TRBJ2-1; D is possibly TRBD1 (5 bases). Germline lookup yields CDR1 SGDLS and CDR2 YYNGEE. The length of the CDR3 is 16 residues. Deletions cut 4 bases from V and 1 base from J, with 15 bases between. The CDR3 sequence is CASSPPTGRSYNEQFF. The CDR3 DNA sequence: TGTGCCAGCAGCCCACCTACAGGACGTTCCTACAATGAGCAGTTCTTC.

CDR3 in amino acids: CASSPAAGGANVLTF. The CDR3 bases are TGTGCCAGCAGCCCCGCCGCGGGTGGGGCCAACGTCCTGACTTTC. V usage is TRBV5-4 and J usage is TRBJ2-6; possible D gene TRBD2, 5 bases. Trimming removed 4 bases at V and 3 bases at J, with 11 bases between. Germline CDR1 is SGHNT and CDR2 is YYREEE (reference sequence). This CDR3 is 15 amino acids long.

The CDR3 protein is CASSLSGAGRKLFF. CDR3 bases: TGTGCCAGCAGTTTATCGGGCGCTGGTCGAAAACTGTTTTTT. The chain couples TRBV27 to TRBJ1-4; D is undetermined. The CDR3 has 14 residues. Trimming left V 0 bases short and J 10 bases short, with 12 bases between. Germline V lookup: CDR1 MNHEY, CDR2 SMNVEV (reference sequence).

V is TRBV4-1 and J is TRBJ2-7; maybe TRBD1 (6 bases). CDR1 and CDR2 from the germline V gene are MGHRA and YSYEKL. The CDR3 consists of 15 residues. V was clipped by 0 bases and J by 4 bases, with 13 bases between them. CDR3 DNA: TGCGCCAGCAGCCAAGAAGTGGGCAGGGGATACGAGCAGTACTTC. Its translation: CASSQEVGRGYEQYF.

This chain connects TRBV5-4 to TRBJ2-2, with D tentatively TRBD2 (6 bases). Trimming shortened V by 0 bases and J by 1 base, and 10 bases separated the two germline ends. CDR3 size: 16 residues. Germline CDR1 is SGHNT and CDR2 is YYREEE (reference sequence). The CDR3 spells CASSLAGDLNTGELFF. CDR3 in DNA: TGTGCCAGCAGCTTGGCGGGGGATCTGAACACCGGGGAGCTGTTTTTT.